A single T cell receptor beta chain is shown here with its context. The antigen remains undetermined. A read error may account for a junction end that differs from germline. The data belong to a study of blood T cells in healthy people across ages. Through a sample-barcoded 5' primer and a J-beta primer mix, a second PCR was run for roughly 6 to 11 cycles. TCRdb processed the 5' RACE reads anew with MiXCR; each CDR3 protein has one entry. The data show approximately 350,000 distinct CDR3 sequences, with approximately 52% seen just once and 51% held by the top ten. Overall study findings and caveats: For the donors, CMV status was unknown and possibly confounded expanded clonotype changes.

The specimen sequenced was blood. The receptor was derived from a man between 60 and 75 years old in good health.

The CDR3 DNA is TGCGCCAGCGGCTTGGGTGGGAAGAATGAAAAACTGTTTTTT. Translated: CASGLGGKNEKLFF. This sequence joins TRBV5-1 and TRBJ1-4; D not resolved. This CDR3 is 14 amino acids long. CDR1 and CDR2 (germline): SGHRS, YFSETQ. The full variable domain, rest sourced from reference TRBV5-1 and TRBJ1-4, is KAGVTQTPRYLIKTRGQQVTLSCSPISGHRSVSWYQQTPGQGLQFLFEYFSETQRNKGNFPGRFSGRQFSNSRSEMNVSTLELGDSALYLCASGLGGKNEKLFFGSGTQLSVL.